This T cell receptor beta chain was documented in a study of T cell responses to AZD1222 COVID-19 vaccine. Profiled with immunoSEQ multiplex PCR; TCRdb holds only in-frame clones, not every one. The sample lists 180,000 or so clones, about 92% seen once, with 1% to 1.5% in the top ten. Material: peripheral blood, obtained 28 days after the second AZD1222 dose. The origin of this receptor is an adult who received the AZD1222 COVID-19 vaccine.

CDR3: CASSASVSSYNEQFF. In DNA, the CDR3 is TGTGCCAGCAGCGCATCCGTGAGCTCCTACAATGAGCAGTTCTTC. The rearrangement links TRBV28 to TRBJ2-1; D is ambiguous. Germline V gene data show CDR1 as MDHEN and CDR2 as SYDVKM. Trimming removed 6 bases from V and 0 bases from J, with 12 bases in between. The CDR3 totals 15 residues.